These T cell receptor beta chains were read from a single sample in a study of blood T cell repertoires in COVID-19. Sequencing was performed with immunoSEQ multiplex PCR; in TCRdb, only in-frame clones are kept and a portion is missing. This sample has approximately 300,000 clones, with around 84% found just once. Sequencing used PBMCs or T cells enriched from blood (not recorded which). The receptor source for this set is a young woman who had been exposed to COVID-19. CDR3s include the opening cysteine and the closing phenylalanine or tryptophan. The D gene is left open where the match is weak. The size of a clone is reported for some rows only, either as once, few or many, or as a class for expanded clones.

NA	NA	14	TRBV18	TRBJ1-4	CASSPPGLGEKLFF	TGTGCCAGCTCACCACCGGGACTCGGGGAAAAACTGTTTTTT
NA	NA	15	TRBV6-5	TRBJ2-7	CASSRPGLLNYEQYF	TGTGCCAGCAGCCGGCCGGGGTTGCTTAACTACGAGCAGTACTTC
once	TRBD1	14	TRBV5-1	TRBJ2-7	CASSLGGTEYEQYF	TGCGCCAGCAGCTTGGGTGGGACAGAGTACGAGCAGTACTTC
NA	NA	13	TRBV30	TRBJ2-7	CAWNGGRLDEQYF	TGTGCCTGGAACGGTGGGAGGCTCGACGAGCAGTACTTC
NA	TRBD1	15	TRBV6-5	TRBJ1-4	CASMGQGLYKEKLFF	TGTGCCAGCATGGGACAGGGTCTTTATAAGGAAAAACTGTTTTTT
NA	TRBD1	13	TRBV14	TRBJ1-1	CASSQGTGKVAFF	TGTGCCAGCAGCCAAGGGACAGGGAAGGTAGCTTTCTTT
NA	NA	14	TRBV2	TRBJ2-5	CASIPTSARETQYF	TGTGCCAGCATACCTACTAGTGCCCGAGAGACCCAGTACTTC
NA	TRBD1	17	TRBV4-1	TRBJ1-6	CASSQVETGVSDSPLHF	TGCGCCAGCAGCCAAGTCGAGACAGGGGTAAGCGATTCACCCCTCCACTTT
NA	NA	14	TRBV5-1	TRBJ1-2	CASSLGGANYGYTF	TGCGCCAGCAGCTTGGGCGGTGCTAACTATGGCTACACCTTC
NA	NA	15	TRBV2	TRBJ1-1	CASVEGAGYLTEAFF	TGTGCCAGCGTGGAAGGGGCAGGGTACCTCACTGAAGCTTTCTTT